This T cell receptor beta chain derives from a study of identical twins. Findings and limits, study-wide: Without tracking the same donors, conclusions rested on cross-sectional statistical analysis. Within monozygotic twins, out-of-frame TCR alpha sharing was underestimated by the models.

Using its own MiXCR run on the 5' RACE reads, TCRdb lists one record per CDR3 protein. The sample consists of 500,000 or so distinct CDR3 sequences, roughly an eighth of them appearing once. About this clonotype itself: The antigen is undetermined.

These data were also reused for a study on yellow fever vaccine responses in identical twins.

Sequences were obtained from CD4+ T cells sorted from blood. The source is a woman under 30 in good health.

The CDR3 nucleotides are TGCGCCAGCAGCCAAGATAGGGGGGGCGGACCTACCTACGAGCAGTACTTC. This gives the protein CASSQDRGGGPTYEQYF. This rearrangement joins TRBV4-3 to TRBJ2-7, with D possibly being TRBD2 (7 bases). The germline gives CDR1 LGHNA, CDR2 YSLEER. Trimming left V 0 bases short and J 2 bases short, with 17 bases between. The CDR3 length is 17 residues.